These 11 T cell receptor beta chains originate from one sample sequenced in a study of tumor-infiltrating lymphocytes in oesophageal squamous cell carcinoma. TCRdb processed the PCR reads anew with MiXCR; each CDR3 protein has one entry. Counted here are more than 15,000 distinct CDR3 sequences, roughly 50% occurring once; the ten biggest clones make up roughly 45%. Material: normal esophageal tissue next to the tumor. The receptors originated from a female donor with esophageal squamous cell carcinoma.

Ten or more counts support this clonotype. The chain links TRBV6-1 to TRBJ2-3; unclear D gene. The CDR3 has 13 amino acids. V was trimmed by 7 bases and J by 2 bases, leaving 10 bases between them. Germline V lookup: CDR1 MNHNS, CDR2 SASEGT. The CDR3 DNA is TGTGCCAGCAACAGAGACTCCACAGATACGCAGTATTTT. Translation gives CASNRDSTDTQYF.

The chain uses TRBV7-2 and TRBJ2-5; 11 bases are shared with TRBD2. Near its end, the DNA agrees better with TRBJ2-7, so the J call may be wrong. This CDR3 comprises 14 residues. Germline loops: CDR1 SGHTA, CDR2 FQGNSA. The CDR3 nucleotides are TGTGCCAGCAGCTTAACACTAGCGGGAGTCGAGCAGTACTTC. Protein: CASSLTLAGVEQYF.

V gene TRBV5-6 combines with J gene TRBJ1-1; D may be TRBD1 (5 bases). The CDR3 contains 14 residues. Between the trimmed V and J ends, which lost 2 bases and 3 bases, there was a span of 11 bases. CDR1 is SGHDT, CDR2 YYEEEE, per germline. The CDR3 DNA sequence: TGTGCCAGCAGCTTCAGTGTAGGGGACACTGAAGCTTTCTTT. Translating gives CASSFSVGDTEAFF.

This clonotype is medium-sized (0.01 to 0.1%) within its sample. V gene TRBV7-9 combines with J gene TRBJ2-3, with TRBD2 as a possible D gene (5 bases). Looked up from germline, CDR1 is SEHNR and CDR2 is FQNEAQ (reference sequence). This CDR3 is 16 amino acids long. Trimming pared 5 bases from V and 3 bases from J, leaving 18 bases between. CDR3 DNA: TGTGCCAGCAGCCCTCGGATCAGGAGGTCGACAGATACGCAGTATTTT. Translated: CASSPRIRRSTDTQYF.

Details on this clonotype: An end of the junction differs from the germline gene, which may be a read error. This chain connects TRBV7-2 to TRBJ2-7; weak D call: TRBD2 (5 bases). Germline V gene data show CDR1 as SGHTA and CDR2 as FQGNSA. The CDR3 has 12 residues. In DNA, the CDR3 is TGTGCCAGCAGCCTGTTCCCGGAGGAGCTGTACTTC. Protein: CASSLFPEELYF.

This sequence joins TRBV7-2 and TRBJ2-3, with D hard to call. The J call may not be correct, given that the DNA end is closer to TRBJ2-1. There are 15 residues in the CDR3. CDR1 is SGHTA and CDR2 is FQGNSA in the germline V gene. The CDR3 is CASSLLLVFRNEQFF. DNA of the CDR3: TGTGCCAGCAGCTTACTTTTGGTGTTCCGCAATGAGCAGTTCTTC.

The DNA for the CDR3 is TGTGCCAGCAGTTTGGGGCCATACAATGAGCAGTTCTTC. Protein sequence: CASSLGPYNEQFF. The V gene is TRBV12-3 or TRBV12-4, the J gene TRBJ2-3; D is possibly TRBD1 (5 bases). The better agreement between TRBJ2-1 and the DNA end casts doubt on the J call. The CDR3 is 13 amino acids.

This rearrangement joins TRBV6-1 to TRBJ1-2; possibly TRBD1 for D (5 bases). The germline V gene encodes CDR1 MNHNS and CDR2 SASEGT. The CDR3 is 14 amino acids. The V end lost 0 bases, the J end lost 0 bases, and 5 bases lay between the germline ends. The CDR3 protein is CASSEATANYGYTF. The DNA of the CDR3 is TGTGCCAGCAGTGAAGCGACAGCTAACTATGGCTACACCTTC.

This clonotype was observed a few times. The chain employs TRBV7-8 and TRBJ2-3, with TRBD2 as a possible D gene (6 bases). The V end was cut by 7 bases, the J end by 13 bases, with 15 bases between. The CDR3 length is 11 residues. CDR1 is SGHVS and CDR2 is FQNEAQ in the germline V gene. The CDR3 DNA is TGTGCCAGCACCTCGGCGGGGAGGAAGTATTTT. Translated, it gives CASTSAGRKYF.

This clonotype was found many times. This could be a read error, since a much larger clone is one nucleotide away. The rearrangement uses TRBV7-8 and TRBJ2-1, with D unresolved. Matching the DNA end better, TRBJ2-7 makes the J call doubtful. The germline CDR1 and CDR2 sequences are SGHVS and FQNEAQ. The CDR3 loop spans 15 amino acids. The CDR3 DNA reads as TGTGCCAGCAGCTTATCAACCCGCTCCTACAATGAGCAGTACTTC. It codes for CASSLSTRSYNEQYF.

This clonotype was observed at least ten times. Just one base apart from a much larger clone, this may be a read error. The gene calls are TRBV7-9 and TRBJ2-4; 7 bases are shared with TRBD1. TRBJ2-1 matches the DNA end more closely, so the J call is doubtful. Germline CDR1 reads SEHNR; CDR2 reads FQNEAQ (reference sequence). The length of the CDR3 is 15 residues. The CDR3 reads CASSLQGTLNRGQFF. CDR3 bases: TGTGCCAGCAGCCTACAGGGGACACTTAACCGGGGGCAGTTCTTC.